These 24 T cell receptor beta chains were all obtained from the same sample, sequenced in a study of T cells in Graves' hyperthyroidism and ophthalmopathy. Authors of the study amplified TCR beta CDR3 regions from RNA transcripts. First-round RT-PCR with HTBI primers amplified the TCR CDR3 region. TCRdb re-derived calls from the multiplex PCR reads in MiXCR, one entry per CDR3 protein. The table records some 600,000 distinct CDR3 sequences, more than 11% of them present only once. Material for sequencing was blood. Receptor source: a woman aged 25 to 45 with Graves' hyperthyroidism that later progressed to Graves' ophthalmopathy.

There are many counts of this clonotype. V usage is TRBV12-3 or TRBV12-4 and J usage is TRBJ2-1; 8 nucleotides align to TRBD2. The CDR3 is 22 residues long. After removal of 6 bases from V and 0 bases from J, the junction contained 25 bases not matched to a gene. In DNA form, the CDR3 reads TGTGCCAGCAGCCCCTTCCGGCAGGGGACTAGGGTCCATCCCGGCTCCTACAATGAGCAGTTCTTC. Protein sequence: CASSPFRQGTRVHPGSYNEQFF.

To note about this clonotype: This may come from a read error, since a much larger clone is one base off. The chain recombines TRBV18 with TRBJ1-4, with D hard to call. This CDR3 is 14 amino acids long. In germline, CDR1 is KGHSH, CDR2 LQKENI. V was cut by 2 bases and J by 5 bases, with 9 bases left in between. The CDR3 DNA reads TGTGCCAGCTCACCATCGACTCTCAATGAAAAACTGTTTTTT. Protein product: CASSPSTLNEKLFF. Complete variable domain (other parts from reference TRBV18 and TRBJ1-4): NAGVMQNPRHLVRRRGQEARLRCSPMKGHSHVYWYRQLPEEGLKFMVYLQKENIIDESGMPKERFSAEFPKEGPSILRIQQVVRGDSAAYFCASSPSTLNEKLFFGSGTQLSVL.

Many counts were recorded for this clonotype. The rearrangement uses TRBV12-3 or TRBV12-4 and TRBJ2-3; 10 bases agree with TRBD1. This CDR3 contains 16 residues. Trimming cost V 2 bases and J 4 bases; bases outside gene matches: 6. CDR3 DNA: TGTGCCAGCAGTTTATTCGGACAGGGGGTGGCAGATACGCAGTATTTT. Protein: CASSLFGQGVADTQYF.

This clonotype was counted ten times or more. CDR3 sequence: CASSLGGLSGAGGDLWAYEQYF. CDR3 in DNA: TGTGCCAGCAGTTTAGGGGGGTTGTCTGGAGCGGGAGGCGACCTATGGGCCTACGAGCAGTACTTC. J is TRBJ2-7 and V is TRBV28; 9 bases are a match to TRBD2. The CDR3 length is 22 residues. The trim removed 2 bases at V and 2 bases at J, leaving 25 bases unmatched. From germline, CDR1 is MDHEN and CDR2 SYDVKM.

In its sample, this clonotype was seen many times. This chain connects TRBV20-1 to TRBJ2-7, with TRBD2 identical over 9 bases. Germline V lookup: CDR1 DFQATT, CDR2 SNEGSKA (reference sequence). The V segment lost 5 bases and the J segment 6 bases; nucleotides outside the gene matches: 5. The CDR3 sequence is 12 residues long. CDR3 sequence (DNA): TGCAGTGCTCGGCGGGAGGGCCTCGAGCAGTACTTC. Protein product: CSARREGLEQYF.

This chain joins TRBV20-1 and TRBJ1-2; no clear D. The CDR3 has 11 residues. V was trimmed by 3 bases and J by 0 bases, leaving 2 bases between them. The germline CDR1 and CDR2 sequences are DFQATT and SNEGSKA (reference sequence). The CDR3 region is CSASPNYGYTF. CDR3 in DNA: TGCAGTGCTAGCCCTAACTATGGCTACACCTTC.

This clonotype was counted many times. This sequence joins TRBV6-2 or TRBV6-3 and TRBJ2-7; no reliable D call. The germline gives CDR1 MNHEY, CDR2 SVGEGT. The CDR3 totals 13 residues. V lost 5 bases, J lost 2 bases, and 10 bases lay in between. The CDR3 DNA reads TGTGCCAGCAGTCCCCGTCCTACCTACGAGCAGTACTTC. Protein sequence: CASSPRPTYEQYF.

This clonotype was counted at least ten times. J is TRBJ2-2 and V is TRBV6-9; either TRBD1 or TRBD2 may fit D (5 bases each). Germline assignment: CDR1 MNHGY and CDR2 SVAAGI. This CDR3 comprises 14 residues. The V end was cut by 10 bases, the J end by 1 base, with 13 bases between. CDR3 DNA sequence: TGTGCCACCCCCCCGGGGCAGAACACCGGGGAGCTGTTTTTT. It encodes CATPPGQNTGELFF.

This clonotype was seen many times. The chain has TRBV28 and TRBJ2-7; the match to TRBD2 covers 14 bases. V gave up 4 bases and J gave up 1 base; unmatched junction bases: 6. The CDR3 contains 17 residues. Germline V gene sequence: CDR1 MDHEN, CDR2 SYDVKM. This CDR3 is CASSSRLAGGGSYEQYF. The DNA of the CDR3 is TGTGCCAGCAGTTCGAGACTAGCGGGAGGGGGTTCCTACGAGCAGTACTTC.

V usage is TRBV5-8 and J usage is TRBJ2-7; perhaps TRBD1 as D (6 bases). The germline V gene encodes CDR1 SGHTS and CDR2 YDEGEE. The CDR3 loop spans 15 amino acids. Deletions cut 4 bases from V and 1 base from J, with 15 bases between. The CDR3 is CASSVTGDKSYEQYF. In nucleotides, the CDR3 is TGTGCCAGCAGCGTAACCGGGGACAAATCCTACGAGCAGTACTTC.

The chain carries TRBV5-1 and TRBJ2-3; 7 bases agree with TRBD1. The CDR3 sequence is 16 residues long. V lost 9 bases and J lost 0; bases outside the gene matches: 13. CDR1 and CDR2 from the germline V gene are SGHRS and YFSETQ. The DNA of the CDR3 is TGCGCCACCACCGAGGGGGCTTCCCCTAGCACAGATACGCAGTATTTT. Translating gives CATTEGASPSTDTQYF.

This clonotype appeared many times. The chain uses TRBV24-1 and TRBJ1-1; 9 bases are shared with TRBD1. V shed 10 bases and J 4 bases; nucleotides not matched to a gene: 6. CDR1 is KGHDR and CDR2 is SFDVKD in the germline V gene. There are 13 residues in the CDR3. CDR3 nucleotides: TGTGCCACACAGGGGGCTGAAAGCACTGAAGCTTTCTTT. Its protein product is CATQGAESTEAFF.

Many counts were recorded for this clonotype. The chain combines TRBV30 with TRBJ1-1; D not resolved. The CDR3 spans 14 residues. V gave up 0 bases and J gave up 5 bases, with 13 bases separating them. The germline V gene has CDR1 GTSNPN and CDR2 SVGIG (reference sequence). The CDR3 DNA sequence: TGTGCCTGGAGTGTGGCTTCGGGTTCAACTGAAGCTTTCTTT. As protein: CAWSVASGSTEAFF.

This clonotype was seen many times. The CDR3 loop is CASSYRQGQNSYEQYF. CDR3 DNA: TGTGCCAGCAGTTACCGACAGGGGCAAAACTCCTACGAGCAGTACTTC. V and J are TRBV6-2 or TRBV6-3 and TRBJ2-7; 8 positions agree with TRBD1. Germline values: CDR1 MNHEY, CDR2 SVGEGT. This CDR3 has 16 residues. V shed 2 bases, J shed 0 bases, and the junction held 6 bases outside the gene matches.

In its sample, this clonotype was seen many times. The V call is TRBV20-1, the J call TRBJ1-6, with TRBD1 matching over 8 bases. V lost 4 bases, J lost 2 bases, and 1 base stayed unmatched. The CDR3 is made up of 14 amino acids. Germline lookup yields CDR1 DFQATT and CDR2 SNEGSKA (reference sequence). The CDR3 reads CSAKTGAYNSPLHF. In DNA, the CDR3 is TGCAGTGCTAAGACAGGGGCCTATAATTCACCCCTCCACTTT.

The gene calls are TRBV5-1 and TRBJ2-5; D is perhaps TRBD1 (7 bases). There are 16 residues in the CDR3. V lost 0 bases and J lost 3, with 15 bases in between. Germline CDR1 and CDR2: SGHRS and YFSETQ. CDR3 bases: TGCGCCAGCAGCTTGGCCAGGCAGGGGGGCGAAGAGACCCAGTACTTC. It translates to CASSLARQGGEETQYF.

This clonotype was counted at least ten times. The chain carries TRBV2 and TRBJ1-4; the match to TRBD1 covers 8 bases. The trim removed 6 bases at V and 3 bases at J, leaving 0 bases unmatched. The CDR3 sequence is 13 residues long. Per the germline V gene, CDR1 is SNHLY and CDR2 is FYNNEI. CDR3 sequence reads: CASSRGPNEKLFF. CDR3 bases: TGTGCCAGCAGCAGGGGGCCTAATGAAAAACTGTTTTTT.

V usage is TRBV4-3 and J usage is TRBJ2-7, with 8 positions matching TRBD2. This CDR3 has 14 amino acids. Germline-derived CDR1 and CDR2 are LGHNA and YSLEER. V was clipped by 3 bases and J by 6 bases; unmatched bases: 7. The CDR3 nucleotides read TGCGCCAGCAGCCAGGAGAGCGGGAGTCGCGAGCAGTACTTC. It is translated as CASSQESGSREQYF.

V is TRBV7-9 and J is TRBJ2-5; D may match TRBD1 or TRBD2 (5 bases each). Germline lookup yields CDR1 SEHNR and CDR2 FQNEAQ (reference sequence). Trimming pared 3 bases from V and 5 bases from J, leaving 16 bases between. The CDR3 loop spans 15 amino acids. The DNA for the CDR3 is TGTGCCAGCAGCTTGATTGGGACGGAAGGGGAGACCCAGTACTTC. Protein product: CASSLIGTEGETQYF. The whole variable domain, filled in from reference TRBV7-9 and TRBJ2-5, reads DTGVSQNPRHKITKRGQNVTFRCDPISEHNRLYWYRQTLGQGPEFLTYFQNEAQLEKSRLLSDRFSAERPKGSFSTLEIQRTEQGDSAMYLCASSLIGTEGETQYFGPGTRLLVL.

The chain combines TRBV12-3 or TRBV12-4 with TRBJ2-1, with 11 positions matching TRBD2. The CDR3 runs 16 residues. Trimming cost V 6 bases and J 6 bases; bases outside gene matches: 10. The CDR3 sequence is CASSLGVAGGGNEQFF. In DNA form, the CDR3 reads TGTGCCAGCAGCCTTGGGGTAGCGGGAGGGGGCAATGAGCAGTTCTTC.

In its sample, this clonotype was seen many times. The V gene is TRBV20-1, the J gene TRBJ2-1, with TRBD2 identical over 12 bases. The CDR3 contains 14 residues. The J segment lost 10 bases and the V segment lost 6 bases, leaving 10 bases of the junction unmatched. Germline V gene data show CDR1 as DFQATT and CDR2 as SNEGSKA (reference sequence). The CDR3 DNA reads TGCAGTGCCGGTCCTAGCGGGAGGGCCCGGGAGCAGTTCTTC. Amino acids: CSAGPSGRAREQFF.

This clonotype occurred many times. The CDR3 DNA follows: TGCAGCGTTGTTGGTGACAGGGGCGCAGATACGCAGTATTTT. It yields the protein CSVVGDRGADTQYF. V and J are TRBV29-1 and TRBJ2-3, with 8 bases identical to TRBD1. J gave up 4 bases and V 4 bases, and 7 bases lay outside the gene matches. This CDR3 contains 14 residues. Germline CDR1 and CDR2: SQVTM and ANQGSEA.

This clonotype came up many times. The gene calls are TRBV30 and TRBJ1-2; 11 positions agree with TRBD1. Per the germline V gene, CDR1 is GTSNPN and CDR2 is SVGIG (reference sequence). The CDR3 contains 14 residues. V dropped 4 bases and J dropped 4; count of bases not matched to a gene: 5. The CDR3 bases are TGTGCCTGGACTAGGACAGGGGGCCCCTATGGCTACACCTTC. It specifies CAWTRTGGPYGYTF.

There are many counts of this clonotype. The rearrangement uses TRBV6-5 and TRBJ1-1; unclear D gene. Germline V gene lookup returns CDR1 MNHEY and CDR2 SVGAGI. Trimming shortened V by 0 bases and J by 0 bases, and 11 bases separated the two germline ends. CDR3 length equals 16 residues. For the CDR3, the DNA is TGTGCCAGCAGTTACTCGAGTGGCAGATTGAACACTGAAGCTTTCTTT. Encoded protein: CASSYSSGRLNTEAFF.